This entry lists 9 T cell receptor beta chains sequenced from one sample in a study of blood T cell repertoires in COVID-19. TCRdb's table, derived via immunoSEQ multiplex PCR, lists solely in-frame clones and lacks some. Of 100,000 to 150,000 clones in the sample, over 75% were seen once. The sequenced sample consisted of peripheral blood. The receptors were gathered from a man aged 55 to 70 with acute or convalescent COVID-19.

This clone was detected once. V is TRBV7-2 and J is TRBJ2-1, with 12 bases fitting TRBD2. The CDR3 extends over 14 amino acids. Germline CDR1 reads SGHTA; CDR2 reads FQGNSA. V shed 5 bases and J 7 bases; nucleotides not matched to a gene: 3. CDR3 protein: CASSPGLAGNEQFF. The CDR3 DNA sequence: TGTGCCAGCAGCCCCGGACTAGCGGGAAATGAGCAGTTCTTC.

This rearrangement joins TRBV27 to TRBJ1-6; 8 bases are shared with TRBD1. The CDR3 length is 16 residues. Per germline, CDR1 MNHEY and CDR2 SMNVEV (reference sequence). The V segment lost 0 bases and the J segment 12 bases; nucleotides outside the gene matches: 10. The CDR3 region has the DNA TGTGCCAGCAGTTTATCGGGGCAGGGGGCTGTGATACCCCTCCACTTT. It codes for CASSLSGQGAVIPLHF.

J is TRBJ2-1 and V is TRBV18; 15 bases match TRBD2. CDR3 length: 17 residues. Germline V gene sequence: CDR1 KGHSH, CDR2 LQKENI. The V segment lost 2 bases and the J segment 5 bases; nucleotides outside the gene matches: 4. The CDR3 DNA is TGTGCCAGCTCACCATTTGGGACTAGCGGGAGGAACAATGAGCAGTTCTTC. This codes for CASSPFGTSGRNNEQFF.

The gene calls are TRBV3-1 (or the pseudogene TRBV3-2) and TRBJ2-5; 7 nucleotides match TRBD2. The tail of the sequence fits TRBJ2-7 better, so the J call may be wrong. Germline V gene sequence: CDR1 LGHDT, CDR2 YNNKEL (reference sequence). CDR3 length: 16 amino acids. CDR3 coding DNA: TGTGCCAGCAGCCAAGATCGGGGGGTAGATCTCCACGAGCAGTACTTC. Translation: CASSQDRGVDLHEQYF.

The chain has TRBV24-1 and TRBJ1-1; 9 bases are shared with TRBD1. CDR1 is KGHDR, CDR2 SFDVKD, per germline. The CDR3 length is 14 residues. V shed 3 bases and J 6 bases; nucleotides not matched to a gene: 4. Written as DNA, the CDR3 is TGTGCCACCAGTGATCGTAGACAGGGGGCTGAAGCTTTCTTT. Amino acid sequence: CATSDRRQGAEAFF.

The rearrangement uses TRBV5-3 and TRBJ2-1, with TRBD1 identical over 9 bases. TRBV5-3 qualifies as an ORF whose function is uncertain. V lost 5 bases to trimming and J lost 6 bases; unmatched junction nucleotides: 15. The CDR3 contains 17 residues. Here the CDR3 reads CARRDAPGQGLGNEQFF. The CDR3, as DNA: TGTGCCAGAAGAGACGCCCCTGGACAGGGGTTGGGCAATGAGCAGTTCTTC.

This chain joins TRBV2 and TRBJ1-1; no clear D. CDR3 length: 13 residues. The V end was cut by 3 bases, the J end by 5 bases, with 10 bases between. The V gene's germline CDR1 is SNHLY and CDR2 FYNNEI. CDR3 nucleotide sequence: TGTGCCAGCAGTGAGGTCGGGGATACTGAAGCTTTCTTT. Translated: CASSEVGDTEAFF.

Worth noting for this clone: Relative to the germline gene, one junction end is altered; a read error may explain this. The chain joins TRBV29-1 to TRBJ2-7, with 10 bases lining up with TRBD1. This CDR3 is 13 amino acids long. Germline V gives CDR1 SQVTM, CDR2 ANQGSEA. The CDR3 is CSVERDRGLKVGF. Written as DNA, the CDR3 is TGCAGCGTTGAACGGGACAGGGGATTGAAAGTGGGGTTC.

V and J are TRBV5-4 and TRBJ1-1; 7 bases agree with TRBD1. CDR1 and CDR2 (germline): SGHNT, YYREEE (reference sequence). The J segment lost 5 bases and the V segment lost 4 bases, leaving 5 bases of the junction unmatched. This CDR3 is 13 amino acids long. In DNA form, the CDR3 reads TGTGCCAGCAGCAGGGGGCAAAATACTGAAGCTTTCTTT. This encodes CASSRGQNTEAFF.